Each of the 20 T cell receptor beta chains below was sequenced from the same sample in a study of cytomegalovirus exposure and HLA in healthy donors. The PCR used 60 Vbeta and 13 Jbeta primers. The repertoire was sequenced with immunoSEQ multiplex PCR; TCRdb's copy has only in-frame clones and lacks some. The table has roughly 130,000 clones, more than 65% seen once; the top ten hold roughly 3%. Material: PBMCs. The receptor source for this set is a man in his fifties in good health and CMV-seronegative.

The chain uses TRBV5-4 and TRBJ2-5, with 12 bases matching TRBD2. Trimming at V came to 3 bases and at J to 4 bases, leaving 7 bases not matched to a gene. There are 16 residues in the CDR3. CDR1 is SGHNT and CDR2 is YYREEE in the germline V gene (reference sequence). The DNA for the CDR3 is TGTGCCAGCAGCTCCCTAGCGGGGGGGCCCCCAGAGACCCAGTACTTC. Protein: CASSSLAGGPPETQYF. Full variable domain (remainder filled in from reference TRBV5-4 and TRBJ2-5): ETGVTQSPTHLIKTRGQQVTLRCSSQSGHNTVSWYQQALGQGPQFIFQYYREEENGRGNFPPRFSGLQFPNYSSELNVNALELDDSALYLCASSSLAGGPPETQYFGPGTRLLVL.

The rearrangement uses TRBV5-6 and TRBJ1-5, with TRBD1 matching over 10 bases. V shed 0 bases, J shed 4 bases, and the junction held 1 base outside the gene matches. The CDR3 length is 15 residues. In germline, CDR1 is SGHDT, CDR2 YYEEEE. The DNA for the CDR3 is TGTGCCAGCAGCTTGGCGGGACAGGGGAATCAGCCCCAGCATTTT. It translates to CASSLAGQGNQPQHF.

The chain has TRBV10-2 and TRBJ1-2, with 10 bases matching TRBD1. From germline, CDR1 is WSHSY and CDR2 SAAADI. Unmatched junction bases numbered 1, after V lost 2 bases and J lost 7 bases. This CDR3 is 13 amino acids long. CDR3 bases: TGCGCCAGCAGTGAGGGGACAGGGGTTGGCTACACCTTC. Protein sequence: CASSEGTGVGYTF.

This clone has just one count. The chain employs TRBV4-3 and TRBJ1-2; no reliable D call. This CDR3 is 14 amino acids long. V was trimmed by 0 bases and J by 5 bases, leaving 10 bases between them. Germline V gene lookup returns CDR1 LGHNA and CDR2 YSLEER. The CDR3 region has the DNA TGCGCCAGCAGCCAAGAAAACGGGGAGTATGGCTACACCTTC. It yields the protein CASSQENGEYGYTF.

This chain links TRBV5-6 with TRBJ1-6, with 7 bases matching TRBD1. Germline V CDR1 and CDR2: SGHDT, YYEEEE. This CDR3 has 18 residues. The junction had 16 bases not matched to a gene; V was cut back by 4 bases and J by 6 bases. For the CDR3, the DNA is TGTGCCAGCAGCCTTTTCCGCATCGGACAGGCTTCTAATTCACCCCTCCACTTT. It specifies CASSLFRIGQASNSPLHF.

The chain has TRBV4-3 and TRBJ2-1; D possibly corresponds to TRBD2 (5 bases). Trimming shortened V by 4 bases and J by 0 bases, and 10 bases separated the two germline ends. CDR1 LGHNA and CDR2 YSLEER come from the germline V gene. The CDR3 is made up of 15 amino acids. Written as DNA, the CDR3 is TGCGCCAGCAGCCCCTACCGGGACTCCTACAATGAGCAGTTCTTC. Amino acids: CASSPYRDSYNEQFF.

CDR3 region: CASSQGTLNTEAFF. Written as DNA, the CDR3 is TGTGCCAGCAGCCAAGGGACATTGAACACTGAAGCTTTCTTT. This sequence joins TRBV6-5 and TRBJ1-1, with D maybe TRBD1 (6 bases). The length of the CDR3 is 14 residues. The germline V and J ends were trimmed by 6 bases and 0 bases, with 11 bases remaining between them. Germline assignment: CDR1 MNHEY and CDR2 SVGAGI.

This rearrangement joins TRBV27 to TRBJ1-2, with 7 bases matching TRBD1. Looked up from germline, CDR1 is MNHEY and CDR2 is SMNVEV (reference sequence). CDR3 length: 14 amino acids. The junction had 5 bases not matched to a gene; V was cut back by 3 bases and J by 4 bases. The CDR3 region is CASSFGAGGYGYTF. The CDR3 nucleotides are TGTGCCAGCAGTTTCGGGGCAGGGGGCTATGGCTACACCTTC.

V is TRBV5-6 and J is TRBJ1-6; the D gene is possibly TRBD1 (5 bases). The CDR3 covers 14 residues. From germline, CDR1 is SGHDT and CDR2 YYEEEE. V lost 0 bases, J lost 8 bases, and 9 bases lay in between. The DNA of the CDR3 is TGTGCCAGCAGCTTGGGCGGGGCAGATTCACCCCTCCACTTT. It is translated as CASSLGGADSPLHF.

With respect to this clone: At one of its ends the junction is not consistent with the germline gene, which may arise from a read error. Other DNA sequences from this sample encode an identical CDR3 as well. The chain joins TRBV27 to TRBJ1-1; TRBD1 matches at 7 bases. This CDR3 spans 14 amino acids. CDR1 and CDR2 from the germline V gene are MNHEY and SMNVEV (reference sequence). The CDR3 nucleotides are TGTGCCAGCAGTCTCGACAGGGAGTCCTATGAAGCCTTCTTT. Its translation: CASSLDRESYEAFF.

The genes are TRBV5-6 and TRBJ2-2; D not certain. Germline-derived CDR1 and CDR2 are SGHDT and YYEEEE. CDR3 length: 16 residues. V was pared by 6 bases and J by 4 bases, with 19 bases between. The DNA of the CDR3 is TGTGCCAGCACCTTTCTCGCCCGGGTGGGCACCGGGGAGCTGTTTTTT. Its protein product is CASTFLARVGTGELFF.

The V call is TRBV7-2, the J call TRBJ1-5; D is perhaps TRBD1 (5 bases). The CDR3 is 16 amino acids. Trimming took off 5 bases at V and 4 bases at J, with 18 bases between the two ends. The V gene's germline CDR1 is SGHTA and CDR2 FQGNSA. This CDR3 is CASSQGAGISNQPQHF. The CDR3 DNA follows: TGTGCCAGCAGCCAAGGGGCGGGAATATCGAATCAGCCCCAGCATTTT.

This clone was observed a single time. The chain employs TRBV13 and TRBJ1-2, with a tentative D call TRBD1 (6 bases). The CDR3 runs 15 residues. Trimming took off 0 bases at V and 3 bases at J, with 11 bases between the two ends. Germline V CDR1 and CDR2: PRHDT, FYEKMQ (reference sequence). The DNA of the CDR3 is TGTGCCAGCAGCTTAGGGCAGGGGATATACTATGGCTACACCTTC. Protein sequence: CASSLGQGIYYGYTF.

This chain links TRBV6-1 with TRBJ2-5; tentatively, D is TRBD2 (6 bases). The assigned J gene may be wrong: the sequence end matches TRBJ2-7 better. Per the germline V gene, CDR1 is MNHNS and CDR2 is SASEGT. CDR3 length equals 14 residues. The DNA for the CDR3 is TGTGCCAGCAGTGAACCGGCAGGGAGGAACGAGCAGTACTTC. Residues: CASSEPAGRNEQYF.

The chain joins TRBV7-8 to TRBJ2-7, with 10 bases identical to TRBD2. The CDR3 is 20 residues long. Unmatched junction bases numbered 19, after V lost 5 bases and J lost 0 bases. Germline loops: CDR1 SGHVS, CDR2 FQNEAQ. The CDR3 loop reads CASSHPLAGALQPSSYEQYF. The DNA of the CDR3 is TGTGCCAGCAGCCACCCTCTAGCGGGGGCCCTCCAACCGAGCTCCTACGAGCAGTACTTC.

The rearrangement joins TRBV12-5 to TRBJ2-1, with D tentatively TRBD1 (7 bases). V shed 6 bases and J shed 0 bases, with 15 bases lying between them. The CDR3 sequence is 16 residues long. Germline V gene lookup returns CDR1 LGHNT and CDR2 FRNRAP. The CDR3 loop is CASGPGGRTSYNEQFF. CDR3 sequence (DNA): TGTGCTAGTGGGCCAGGGGGGAGGACCTCCTACAATGAGCAGTTCTTC.

The chain uses TRBV14 and TRBJ2-2; perhaps TRBD2 as D (5 bases). The ends were cut back, 6 bases at V and 1 base at J, with 15 bases in the middle. The germline V gene encodes CDR1 SGHDN and CDR2 FVKESK. This CDR3 is 16 amino acids long. The CDR3 loop reads CASSRLTSGNTGELFF. In nucleotides, the CDR3 is TGTGCCAGCAGTCGACTAACCTCCGGGAACACCGGGGAGCTGTTTTTT.

The CDR3 loop is CASSQGENRGLGGDYEQYF. CDR3 bases: TGCGCCAGCAGCCAAGGGGAGAACAGGGGGCTGGGGGGGGACTACGAGCAGTACTTC. The chain links TRBV4-1 to TRBJ2-7, with 9 nucleotides matching TRBD1. CDR3 size: 19 residues. V shed 1 base and J 3 bases; nucleotides not matched to a gene: 16. CDR1 and CDR2 from the germline V gene are MGHRA and YSYEKL.

This sequence joins TRBV30 and TRBJ1-1; D is possibly TRBD1 (5 bases). Germline lookup yields CDR1 GTSNPN and CDR2 SVGIG (reference sequence). The V end lost 3 bases, the J end lost 1 base, and 9 bases lay between the germline ends. The CDR3 spans 13 residues. In DNA, the CDR3 is TGTGCCTGGAGCCTAGACAGGAACACTGAAGCTTTCTTT. Translating gives CAWSLDRNTEAFF.

This chain links TRBV19 with TRBJ1-5, with TRBD1 as a possible D gene (5 bases). CDR1 is LNHDA and CDR2 is SQIVND in the germline V gene (reference sequence). The V gene lost 5 bases and the J gene lost 3 bases, with 8 bases spanning the gap. This CDR3 comprises 13 residues. As DNA, the CDR3 is TGTGCCAGTAGTGTTGGGGCCAATCAGCCCCAGCATTTT. It translates to CASSVGANQPQHF.